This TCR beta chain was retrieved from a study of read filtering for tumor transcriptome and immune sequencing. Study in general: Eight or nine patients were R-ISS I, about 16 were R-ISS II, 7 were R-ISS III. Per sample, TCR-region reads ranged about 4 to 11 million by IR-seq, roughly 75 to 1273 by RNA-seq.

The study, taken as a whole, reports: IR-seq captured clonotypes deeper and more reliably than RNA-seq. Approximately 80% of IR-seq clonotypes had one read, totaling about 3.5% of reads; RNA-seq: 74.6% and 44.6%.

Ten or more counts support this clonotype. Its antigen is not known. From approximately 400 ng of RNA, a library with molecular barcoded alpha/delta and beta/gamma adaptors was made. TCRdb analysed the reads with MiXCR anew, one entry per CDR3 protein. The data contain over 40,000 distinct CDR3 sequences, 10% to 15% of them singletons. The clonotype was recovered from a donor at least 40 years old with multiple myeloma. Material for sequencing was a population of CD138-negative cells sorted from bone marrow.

CDR3 in amino acids: CASSFSGTSTDTQYF. CDR3 DNA: TGTGCCAGCAGCTTCAGCGGGACTAGCACAGATACGCAGTATTTT. The chain uses TRBV7-2 and TRBJ2-3, with 7 positions matching TRBD2. The CDR3 runs to 15 residues. V dropped 3 bases and J dropped 0; count of bases not matched to a gene: 3. CDR1 is SGHTA and CDR2 is FQGNSA in the germline V gene.